These 7 T cell receptor beta chains share one sample of origin, sequenced in a study of T cells in Graves' hyperthyroidism and ophthalmopathy. Template material for amplifying TCR beta CDR3 regions consisted of RNA transcripts. A first-round RT-PCR of the TCR CDR3 used the HTBI primer set. Each CDR3 protein gets one entry after TCRdb re-called the multiplex PCR reads with MiXCR. Of a few hundred thousand distinct CDR3 sequences listed, roughly 15% are singletons. Sequencing used blood. The receptor set was obtained from a woman between 35 and 50 years old with Graves' ophthalmopathy.

The chain uses TRBV5-1 and TRBJ2-2; D ambiguous. Germline CDR1 SGHRS, CDR2 YFSETQ. The CDR3 totals 16 residues. Trimming removed 5 bases from V and 0 bases from J, with 14 bases in between. The CDR3: CASRYTAGTNTGELFF. The CDR3 DNA reads TGCGCCAGCAGATACACGGCAGGCACGAACACCGGGGAGCTGTTTTTT. Based on the CDR3 plus reference TRBV5-1 and TRBJ2-2, the full variable domain is KAGVTQTPRYLIKTRGQQVTLSCSPISGHRSVSWYQQTPGQGLQFLFEYFSETQRNKGNFPGRFSGRQFSNSRSEMNVSTLELGDSALYLCASRYTAGTNTGELFFGEGSRLTVL.

This clonotype was observed at least ten times. V and J are TRBV7-3 and TRBJ1-4; D perhaps matches TRBD1 (6 bases). V shed 5 bases and J shed 4 bases, with 29 bases lying between them. Germline CDR1 SGHTA, CDR2 FQGTGA. CDR3 size: 20 residues. CDR3 region: CASSRNTRERLGQRNEKLFF. CDR3 nucleotide sequence: TGTGCCAGCAGCAGAAACACCCGAGAGCGTTTAGGACAGCGTAATGAAAAACTGTTTTTT.

The V call is TRBV12-3 or TRBV12-4, the J call TRBJ2-5; D unresolved. The ends were cut back, 6 bases at V and 3 bases at J, with 8 bases in the middle. The CDR3 spans 12 residues. The CDR3 sequence: CASSVLEETQYF. The CDR3 DNA reads as TGTGCCAGCAGCGTACTTGAAGAGACCCAGTACTTC.

The sample holds many counts of this clonotype. The chain links TRBV12-3 or TRBV12-4 to TRBJ2-1; weak D call: TRBD1 (6 bases). The CDR3 consists of 13 residues. The germline V and J ends were trimmed by 6 bases and 9 bases, with 15 bases remaining between them. As DNA, the CDR3 is TGTGCCAGCAGAACTACAGGGATGGTTGAGCAGTTCTTC. Translation: CASRTTGMVEQFF.

In regard to this clonotype: A much more abundant neighbour one base away suggests this may be a read error. The genes are TRBV28 and TRBJ2-7; tentatively, D is TRBD2 (6 bases). V was shortened by 3 bases and J by 6 bases, with 12 bases between the two germline ends. This CDR3 is 13 amino acids long. Germline values: CDR1 MDHEN, CDR2 SYDVKM. DNA of the CDR3: TGTGCCAGCAGTTTGTCGGGAGTAGGCGAGCAGTACTTC. Protein: CASSLSGVGEQYF.

This clonotype was counted only a few times. The genes are TRBV20-1 and TRBJ1-5, with unresolved D. Germline values: CDR1 DFQATT, CDR2 SNEGSKA (reference sequence). Trimming took 6 bases from V and 0 from J, leaving 9 bases between them. The CDR3 extends over 13 amino acids. The CDR3 reads CSARRPSNQPQHF. In DNA form, the CDR3 reads TGCAGTGCCAGGCGCCCTAGCAATCAGCCCCAGCATTTT.

The rearrangement links TRBV5-1 to TRBJ2-1, with 7 bases aligning to TRBD1. V shed 0 bases, J shed 2 bases, and the junction held 2 bases outside the gene matches. This CDR3 has 15 amino acids. Germline lookup yields CDR1 SGHRS and CDR2 YFSETQ. The CDR3 DNA is TGCGCCAGCAGCTTGGCGGACAGGACCTACAATGAGCAGTTCTTC. It encodes CASSLADRTYNEQFF.